This TCR beta chain was recovered during a study of T cell responses to AZD1222 COVID-19 vaccine listed by TCRdb under 2021. With regard to the full study: AZD1222 recipients whose second dose came at about 4 weeks and those whose second dose came at about 12 weeks were combined into one group, since spike-specific TCR depth and breadth did not differ between the two schedules. Enrollment into the trials was organized by age into subgroups of 18-55, 56-69 and 70-plus years, and those subgroups contained approximately 160, 26 and 62 TCR-sequenced participants, respectively. A total of over 230 trial participants underwent TCR sequencing, of whom about 210 received two doses of AZD1222 and some 26 received two doses of the MenACWY control vaccine. The research as a whole found: The 56-69-year group was small, and its depth increase did not reach significance, likely because of low power. Spike-specific TCR breadth and depth rose significantly after two AZD1222 doses compared with day 0 and with MenACWY recipients. Because no day 14 peak-response samples were available, the repertoires could be characterized only after the peak T cell response. Vaccine-associated CD4 TCRs spanned the whole spike protein, with dominant responses in regions 160-218 and 743-854. Nearly half of unique spike-specific TCRs reportedly recognized epitopes outside regions mutated in the B.1.351 and B.1.1.7 variants. Most participants were white British and females outnumbered males, and the authors suggested that clonal diversity may have been underestimated. Only six or seven AZD1222 recipients were SARS-CoV-2 seropositive at baseline, limiting conclusions about previously exposed vaccinees.

A word on this clone: No cognate antigen has been identified for it. No much larger clone exists at a distance of one base, and base qualities are not known.

The meaning of the sample's time point label: baseline before first vaccination. The vaccinee samples were drawn from two UK trials, COV001 and COV002, one of which was a single-blind randomized controlled phase 2/3 trial testing AZD1222 (ChAdOx1 nCoV-19) in healthy adults. For TCRbeta chain sequencing, PBMC samples from trial participants were taken at day 0 and at day 28 after the second dose. Measured from the cysteine to the phenylalanine, the CDR3 is 14 residues long. Just CDR3 DNA is preserved here, 42 bases in frame from base 1. Germline trimming: 4 bases from V, 2 bases from J; junction bases outside gene matches: 3. The germline V gene sets CDR1 to SGDLS and CDR2 to YYNGEE. The CDR3 regions of human TCRbeta chains were analyzed by immunosequencing. Per the authors' processing: Repertoire TCRs were checked for matches against a reference library of SARS-CoV-2-specific TCRs that had been generated using the MIRA antigen-specificity platform. Breadth was defined as the fraction of unique TCRs that were SARS-CoV-2-associated. Depth was defined as the fraction of total T cells that were SARS-CoV-2-associated. Using the MIRA data, every spike-specific TCR was mapped to the spike region that the TCR reacted to and assigned to either a CD4 or a CD8 class. Log10-transformed breadth and depth values were compared by one-way ANOVA with Sidak's multiple comparisons tests. TCRdb mirrors the immuneACCESS table, restricted to in-frame sequences. Some clones are absent from its copies; in checked studies, under half trace to an unresolved V gene, and the reason for the others is unknown. The D gene and trimming were derived from the DNA, and the V and J assignments and clone size from that table. This sample lists approximately 110,000 clones; roughly 90% were detected once. The top ten constitute about 4.3% of the sample.

The source of this sequence is an adult in good health. This sequence uses TRBV9 and TRBJ2-7; 10 bases in between match TRBD2. The input for sequencing was peripheral blood, taken on day 0 of AZD1222 vaccination. The CDR3 protein is CASSIAGGTYEQYF. The nucleotides are TGTGCCAGCAGCATAGCGGGAGGAACCTACGAGCAGTACTTC.